This TCR beta chain was retrieved from a study of T cells in tuberculosis. Only in-frame clones appear in the TCRdb table, and some are missing; sequencing was by immunoSEQ multiplex PCR. The table shows more than 20,000 clones, with approximately 90% occurring only once. Germline V CDR1 and CDR2: SGHDN, FVKESK. Trimming shortened V by 2 bases and J by 4 bases, and 14 bases separated the two germline ends. The CDR3 has 15 residues. This clone was counted once. The chain has TRBV14 and TRBJ1-1; D might be TRBD1 (5 bases). The sample taken for sequencing was PBMCs. This TCR derives from a donor aged 5 to 30 with latent tuberculosis or without tuberculosis infection. The CDR3 DNA follows: TGTGCCAGCAGCCAACACCGCACGCAGGGCACTGAAGCTTTCTTT. This gives the protein CASSQHRTQGTEAFF.